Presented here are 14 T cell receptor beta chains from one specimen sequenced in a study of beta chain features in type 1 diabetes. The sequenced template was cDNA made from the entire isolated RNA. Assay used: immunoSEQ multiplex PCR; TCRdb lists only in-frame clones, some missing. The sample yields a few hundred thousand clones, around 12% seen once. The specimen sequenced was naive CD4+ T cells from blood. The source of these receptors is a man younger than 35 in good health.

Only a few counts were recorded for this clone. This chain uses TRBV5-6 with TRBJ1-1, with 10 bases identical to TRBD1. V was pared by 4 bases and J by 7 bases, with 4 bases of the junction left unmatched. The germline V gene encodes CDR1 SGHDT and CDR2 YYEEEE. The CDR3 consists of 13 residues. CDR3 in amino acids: CASSRDRGGEAFF. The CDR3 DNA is TGTGCCAGCAGCCGGGACAGGGGTGGTGAAGCTTTCTTT.

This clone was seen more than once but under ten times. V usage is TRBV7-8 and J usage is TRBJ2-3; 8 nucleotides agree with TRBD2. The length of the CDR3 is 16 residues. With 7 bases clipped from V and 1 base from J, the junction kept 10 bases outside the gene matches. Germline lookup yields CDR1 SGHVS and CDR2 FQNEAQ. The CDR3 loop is CASKERTSRRTDTQYF. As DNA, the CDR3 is TGTGCCAGCAAAGAGCGGACTAGCAGACGCACAGATACGCAGTATTTT.

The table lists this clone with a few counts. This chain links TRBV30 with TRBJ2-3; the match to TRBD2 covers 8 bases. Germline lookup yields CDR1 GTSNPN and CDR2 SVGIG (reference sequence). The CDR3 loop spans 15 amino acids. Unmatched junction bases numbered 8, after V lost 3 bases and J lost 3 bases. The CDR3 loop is CAWRRRGGVTDTQYF. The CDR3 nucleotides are TGTGCCTGGAGACGTCGGGGGGGTGTTACAGATACGCAGTATTTT.

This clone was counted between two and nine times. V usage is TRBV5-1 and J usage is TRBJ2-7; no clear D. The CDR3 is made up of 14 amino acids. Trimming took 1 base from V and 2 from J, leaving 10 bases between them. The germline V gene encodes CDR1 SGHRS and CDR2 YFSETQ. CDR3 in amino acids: CASSLYVGTYEQYF. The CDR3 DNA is TGCGCCAGCAGCTTGTATGTTGGCACCTACGAGCAGTACTTC.

CDR3 DNA: TGTGCCTGGGGGTTGGGGGGGAAAACCGAAAAACTGTTTTTT. It specifies CAWGLGGKTEKLFF. The rearrangement links TRBV30 to TRBJ1-4; D is possibly TRBD1 (5 bases). This CDR3 spans 14 amino acids. CDR1 and CDR2 from the germline V gene are GTSNPN and SVGIG (reference sequence). Between the trimmed V and J ends, which lost 5 bases and 8 bases, there was a span of 18 bases.

CDR3 residues: CASNNPGTHNEQYF. The CDR3 nucleotides read TGTGCCAGCAACAACCCCGGGACACATAACGAGCAGTACTTC. The genes are TRBV6-5 and TRBJ2-7, with D tentatively TRBD1 (6 bases). Trimming left V 7 bases short and J 5 bases short, with 18 bases between. There are 14 residues in the CDR3. The germline CDR1 and CDR2 sequences are MNHEY and SVGAGI.

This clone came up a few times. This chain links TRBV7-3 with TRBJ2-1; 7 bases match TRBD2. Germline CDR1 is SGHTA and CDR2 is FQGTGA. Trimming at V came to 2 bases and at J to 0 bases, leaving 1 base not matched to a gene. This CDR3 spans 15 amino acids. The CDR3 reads CASSLGGGSYNEQFF. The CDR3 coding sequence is TGTGCCAGCAGCTTAGGGGGGGGCTCCTACAATGAGCAGTTCTTC.

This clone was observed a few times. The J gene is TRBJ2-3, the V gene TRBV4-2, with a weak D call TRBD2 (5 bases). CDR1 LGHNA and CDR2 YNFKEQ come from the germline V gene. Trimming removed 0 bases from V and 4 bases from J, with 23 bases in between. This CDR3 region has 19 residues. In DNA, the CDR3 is TGTGCCAGCAGCCAAGATCCTTTGACTATGGGCCTAGCTGCAGATACGCAGTATTTT. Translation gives CASSQDPLTMGLAADTQYF.

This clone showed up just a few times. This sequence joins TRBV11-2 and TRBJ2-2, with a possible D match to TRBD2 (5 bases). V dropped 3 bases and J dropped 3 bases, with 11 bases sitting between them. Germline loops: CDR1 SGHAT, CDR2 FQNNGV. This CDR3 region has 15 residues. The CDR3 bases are TGTGCCAGCAGCTTTTTGGACTTCCACACCGGGGAGCTGTTTTTT. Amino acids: CASSFLDFHTGELFF.

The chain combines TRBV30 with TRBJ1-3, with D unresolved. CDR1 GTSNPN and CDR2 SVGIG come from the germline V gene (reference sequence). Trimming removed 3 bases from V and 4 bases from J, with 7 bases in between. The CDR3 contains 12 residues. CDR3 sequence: CAWSLNGNTIYF. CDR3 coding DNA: TGTGCCTGGAGCCTAAACGGAAACACCATATATTTT.

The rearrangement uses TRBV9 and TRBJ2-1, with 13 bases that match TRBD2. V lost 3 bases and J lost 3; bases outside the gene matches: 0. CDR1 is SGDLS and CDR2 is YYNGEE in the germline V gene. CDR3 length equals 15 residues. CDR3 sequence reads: CASSGLAGGYNEQFF. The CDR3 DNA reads TGTGCCAGCAGCGGACTAGCGGGGGGCTACAATGAGCAGTTCTTC.

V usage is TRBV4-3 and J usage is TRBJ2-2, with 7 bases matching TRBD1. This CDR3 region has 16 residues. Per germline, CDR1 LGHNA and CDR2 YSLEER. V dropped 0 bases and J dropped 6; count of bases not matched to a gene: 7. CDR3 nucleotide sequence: TGCGCCAGCAGCCAAGAGGGCAGGGGGATCGCCGGGGAGCTGTTTTTT. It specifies CASSQEGRGIAGELFF.

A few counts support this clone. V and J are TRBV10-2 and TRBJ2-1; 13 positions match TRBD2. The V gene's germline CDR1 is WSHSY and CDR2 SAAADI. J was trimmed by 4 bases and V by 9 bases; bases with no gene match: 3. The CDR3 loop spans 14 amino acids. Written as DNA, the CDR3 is TGCGCCAGTCAGACTAGCGGGGGGTACAATGAGCAGTTCTTC. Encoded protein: CASQTSGGYNEQFF.

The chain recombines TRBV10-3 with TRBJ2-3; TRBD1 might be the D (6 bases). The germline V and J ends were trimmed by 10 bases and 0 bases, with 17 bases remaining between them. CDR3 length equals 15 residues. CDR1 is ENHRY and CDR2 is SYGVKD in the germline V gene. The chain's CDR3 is CATTTGLTSTDTQYF. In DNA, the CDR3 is TGTGCCACAACGACAGGCCTGACTAGCACAGATACGCAGTATTTT.